This T cell receptor (beta chain) came from a study of siplizumab effects on memory and regulatory T cells. Study conclusions and caveats: The apparent diversity of naive T cells exceeded that of memory cells, and naive T cells seemed to make a major contribution to the alloresponse. Poor capture below about 10^-5 frequency left most alloreactive clones unmapped to unstimulated subsets.

TCRdb keeps only in-frame clones here, not all; method: immunoSEQ multiplex PCR. The repertoire holds more than 85,000 clones, with 80% to 95% as singletons. A few counts support this clone. Its matching antigen is unknown. The TCR was taken from a human donor in good health. The material sequenced was CD4+ T cells sorted from blood.

The CDR3 sequence is CASSGWYGTGGTDTQYF. The CDR3, as DNA: TGTGCCAGCAGCGGCTGGTATGGGACGGGCGGCACAGATACGCAGTATTTT. The chain employs TRBV9 and TRBJ2-3; D assignment may be TRBD1 or TRBD2 (5 bases each). V lost 3 bases and J lost 1, with 18 bases in between. CDR1 and CDR2 from the germline V gene are SGDLS and YYNGEE. The CDR3 length is 17 residues. The full variable domain, its missing parts supplied by reference TRBV9 and TRBJ2-3, is DSGVTQTPKHLITATGQRVTLRCSPRSGDLSVYWYQQSLDQGLQFLIQYYNGEERAKGNILERFSAQQFPDLHSELNLSSLELGDSALYFCASSGWYGTGGTDTQYFGPGTRLTVL.